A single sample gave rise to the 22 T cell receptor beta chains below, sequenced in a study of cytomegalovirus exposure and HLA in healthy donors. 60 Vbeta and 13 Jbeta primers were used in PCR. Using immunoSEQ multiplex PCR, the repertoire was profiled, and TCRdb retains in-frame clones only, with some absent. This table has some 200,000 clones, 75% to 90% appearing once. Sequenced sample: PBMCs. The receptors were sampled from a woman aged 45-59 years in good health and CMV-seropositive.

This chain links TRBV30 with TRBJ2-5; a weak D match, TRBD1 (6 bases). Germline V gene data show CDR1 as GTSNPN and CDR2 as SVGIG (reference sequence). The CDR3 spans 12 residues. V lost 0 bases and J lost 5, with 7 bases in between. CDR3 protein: CAWSVQGETQYF. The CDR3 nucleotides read TGTGCCTGGAGTGTTCAGGGGGAGACCCAGTACTTC.

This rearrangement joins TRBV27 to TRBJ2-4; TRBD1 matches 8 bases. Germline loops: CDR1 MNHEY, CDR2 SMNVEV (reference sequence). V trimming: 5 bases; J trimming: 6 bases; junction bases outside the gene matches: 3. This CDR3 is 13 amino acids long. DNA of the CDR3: TGTGCCAGCAGTATGACAGGGGCAAACATTCAGTACTTC. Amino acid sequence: CASSMTGANIQYF.

CDR3 DNA: TGTGCCACCAGCAGAGCCCCGGGACAGGGAGGCACCATATATTTT. Amino acid sequence: CATSRAPGQGGTIYF. The rearrangement joins TRBV15 to TRBJ1-3, with 9 bases that match TRBD1. This CDR3 has 15 amino acids. Per the germline V gene, CDR1 is LNHNV and CDR2 is YYDKDF (reference sequence). V was pared by 1 base and J by 9 bases, with 7 bases of the junction left unmatched.

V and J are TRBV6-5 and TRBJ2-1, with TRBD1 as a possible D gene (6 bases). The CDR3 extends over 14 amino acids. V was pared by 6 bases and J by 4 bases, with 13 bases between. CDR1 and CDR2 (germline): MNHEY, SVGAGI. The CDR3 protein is CASSPGTLYNEQFF. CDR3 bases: TGTGCCAGCAGCCCCGGGACACTATACAATGAGCAGTTCTTC.

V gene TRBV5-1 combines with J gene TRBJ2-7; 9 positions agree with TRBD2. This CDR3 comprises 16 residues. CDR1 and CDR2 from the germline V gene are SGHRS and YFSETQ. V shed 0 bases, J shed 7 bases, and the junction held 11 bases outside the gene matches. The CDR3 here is CASSLEGGGASDEQYF. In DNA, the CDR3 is TGCGCCAGCAGCTTGGAAGGCGGGGGGGCCTCGGATGAGCAGTACTTC.

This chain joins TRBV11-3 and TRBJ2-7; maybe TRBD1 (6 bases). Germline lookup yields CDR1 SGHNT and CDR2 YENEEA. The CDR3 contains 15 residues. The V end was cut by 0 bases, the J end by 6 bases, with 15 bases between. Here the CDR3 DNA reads TGTGCCAGCAGCTTAGATGGGGGCGGTTTGGCCGAGCAGTACTTC. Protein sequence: CASSLDGGGLAEQYF.

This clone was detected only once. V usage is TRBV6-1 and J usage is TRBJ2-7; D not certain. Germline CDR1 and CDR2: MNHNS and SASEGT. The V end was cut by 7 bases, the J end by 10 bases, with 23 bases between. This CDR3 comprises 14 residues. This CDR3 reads CASNGPPARYEQYF. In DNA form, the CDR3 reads TGTGCCAGCAATGGGCCGCCGGCCCGCTATGAACAGTACTTC.

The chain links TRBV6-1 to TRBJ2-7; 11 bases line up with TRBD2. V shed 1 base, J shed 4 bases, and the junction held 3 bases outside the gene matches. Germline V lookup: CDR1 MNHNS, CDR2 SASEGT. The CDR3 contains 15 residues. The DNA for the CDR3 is TGTGCCAGCAGTGAAGAACTAGCGGGGGCTTACGAGCAGTACTTC. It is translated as CASSEELAGAYEQYF.

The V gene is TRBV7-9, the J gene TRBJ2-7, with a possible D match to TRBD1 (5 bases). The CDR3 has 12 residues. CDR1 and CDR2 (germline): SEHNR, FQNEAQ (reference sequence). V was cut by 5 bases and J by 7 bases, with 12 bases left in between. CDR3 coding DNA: TGTGCCAGCAGCGCGCAGGGTCGGGAGCAGTACTTC. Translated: CASSAQGREQYF.

CDR3 DNA sequence: TGTGCTAGTGGCCCACAGGGGGCGCGGGAGACCCAGTACTTC. This gives the protein CASGPQGARETQYF. The chain has TRBV12-5 and TRBJ2-5; 9 bases agree with TRBD1. The V gene's germline CDR1 is LGHNT and CDR2 FRNRAP. The trim removed 6 bases at V and 5 bases at J, leaving 7 bases unmatched. The CDR3 runs 14 residues.

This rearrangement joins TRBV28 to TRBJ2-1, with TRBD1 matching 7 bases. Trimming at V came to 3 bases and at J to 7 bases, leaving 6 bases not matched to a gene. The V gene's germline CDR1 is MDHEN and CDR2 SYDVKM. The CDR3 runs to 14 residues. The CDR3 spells CASSLYRGINEQFF. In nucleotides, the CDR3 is TGTGCCAGCAGTTTGTACAGGGGTATTAATGAGCAGTTCTTC.

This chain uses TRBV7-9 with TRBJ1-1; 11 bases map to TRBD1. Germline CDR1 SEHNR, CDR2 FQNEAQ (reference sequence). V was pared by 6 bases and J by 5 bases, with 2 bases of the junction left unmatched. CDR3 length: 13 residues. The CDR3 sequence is CASRGTGGTEAFF. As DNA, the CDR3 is TGTGCCAGCAGGGGGACAGGGGGTACTGAAGCTTTCTTT. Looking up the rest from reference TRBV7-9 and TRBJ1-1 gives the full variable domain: DTGVSQNPRHKITKRGQNVTFRCDPISEHNRLYWYRQTLGQGPEFLTYFQNEAQLEKSRLLSDRFSAERPKGSFSTLEIQRTEQGDSAMYLCASRGTGGTEAFFGQGTRLTVV.

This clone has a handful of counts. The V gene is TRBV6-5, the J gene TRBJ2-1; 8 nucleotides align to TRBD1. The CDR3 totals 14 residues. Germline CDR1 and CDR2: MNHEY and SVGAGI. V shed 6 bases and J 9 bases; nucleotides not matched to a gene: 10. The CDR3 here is CASRDTAGGSEQFF. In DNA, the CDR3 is TGTGCCAGCAGGGACACGGCAGGGGGCAGTGAGCAGTTCTTC.

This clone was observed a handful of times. The CDR3 protein is CASSPSGLAGGRIETQYF. In DNA form, the CDR3 reads TGTGCCAGCAGCCCCTCGGGACTAGCGGGGGGGAGGATAGAGACCCAGTACTTC. The rearrangement joins TRBV5-5 to TRBJ2-5, with 16 nucleotides matching TRBD2. CDR3 length: 18 amino acids. CDR1 and CDR2 (germline): SGHKS, YYEKEE (reference sequence). The ends lost 4 bases at V and 4 bases at J; junction bases unmatched: 10. Combining the CDR3 with reference TRBV5-5 and TRBJ2-5 gives the whole variable domain DAGVTQSPTHLIKTRGQQVTLRCSPISGHKSVSWYQQVLGQGPQFIFQYYEKEERGRGNFPDRFSARQFPNYSSELNVNALLLGDSALYLCASSPSGLAGGRIETQYFGPGTRLLVL.

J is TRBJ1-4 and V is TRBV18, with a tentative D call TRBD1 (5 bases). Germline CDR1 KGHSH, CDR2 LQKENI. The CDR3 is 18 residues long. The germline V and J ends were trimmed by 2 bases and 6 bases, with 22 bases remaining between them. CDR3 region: CASSPGFETDHVHEKLFF. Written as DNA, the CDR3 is TGTGCCAGCTCACCAGGCTTCGAGACAGACCACGTTCATGAAAAACTGTTTTTT.

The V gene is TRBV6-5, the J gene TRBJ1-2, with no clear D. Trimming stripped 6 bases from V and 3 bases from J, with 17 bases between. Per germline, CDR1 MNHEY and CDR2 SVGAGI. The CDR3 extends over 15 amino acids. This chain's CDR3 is CASSYESSSHYGYTF. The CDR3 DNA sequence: TGTGCCAGCAGCTACGAAAGCTCAAGCCACTATGGCTACACCTTC.

The CDR3 protein is CASSPQGLGNQPQHF. The CDR3 DNA follows: TGCGCCAGCAGCCCCCAGGGGCTCGGCAATCAGCCCCAGCATTTT. The rearrangement joins TRBV5-1 to TRBJ1-5; D may be TRBD1 (6 bases). CDR1 is SGHRS and CDR2 is YFSETQ in the germline V gene. The CDR3 sequence is 15 residues long. The V end lost 4 bases, the J end lost 2 bases, and 13 bases lay between the germline ends.

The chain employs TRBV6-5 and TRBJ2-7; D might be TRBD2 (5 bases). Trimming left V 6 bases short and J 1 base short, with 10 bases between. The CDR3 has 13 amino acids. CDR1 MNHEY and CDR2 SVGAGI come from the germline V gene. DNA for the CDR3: TGTGCCAGCAGCCGCACGGGGTCCTACGAGCAGTACTTC. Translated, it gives CASSRTGSYEQYF.

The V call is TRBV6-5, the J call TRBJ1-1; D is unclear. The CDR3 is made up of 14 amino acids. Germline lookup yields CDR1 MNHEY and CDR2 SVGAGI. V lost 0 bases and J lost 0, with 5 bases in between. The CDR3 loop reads CASSYSQMNTEAFF. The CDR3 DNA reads TGTGCCAGCAGTTACTCTCAAATGAACACTGAAGCTTTCTTT.

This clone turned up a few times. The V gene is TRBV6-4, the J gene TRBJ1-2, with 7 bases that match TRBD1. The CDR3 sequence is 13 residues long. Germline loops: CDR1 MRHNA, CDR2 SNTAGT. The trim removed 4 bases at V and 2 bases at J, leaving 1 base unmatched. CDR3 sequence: CASSAGGNYGYTF. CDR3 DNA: TGTGCCAGCAGTGCAGGGGGAAACTATGGCTACACCTTC.

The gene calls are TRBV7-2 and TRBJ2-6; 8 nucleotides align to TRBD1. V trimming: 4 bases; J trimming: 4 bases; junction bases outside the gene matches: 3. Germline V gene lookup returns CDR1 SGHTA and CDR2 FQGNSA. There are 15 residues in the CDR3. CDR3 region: CASSSGGSGANVLTF. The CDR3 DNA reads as TGTGCCAGCAGCTCAGGGGGCTCGGGGGCCAACGTCCTGACTTTC.

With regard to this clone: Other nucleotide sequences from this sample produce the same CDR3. CDR3 nucleotides: TGTGCCAGCAGCGTAGGCGGGGGTGATACGCAGTATTTT. Protein: CASSVGGGDTQYF. The chain has TRBV9 and TRBJ2-3; 7 nucleotides line up with TRBD2. The trim removed 0 bases at V and 6 bases at J, leaving 1 base unmatched. Germline CDR1 SGDLS, CDR2 YYNGEE. This CDR3 has 13 residues.